A selection of T cell receptor beta chains follows, all from one sample in a study of T cells in Graves' hyperthyroidism and ophthalmopathy. TCRdb ran MiXCR on the multiplex PCR reads and lists one entry per CDR3 protein. The sample includes about 270,000 distinct CDR3 sequences, about 20% of them seen just once. The specimen sequenced was blood. The receptor set was obtained from a man aged 30-40 years with Graves' ophthalmopathy. CDR3s include the opening cysteine and the closing phenylalanine or tryptophan.

>15|TRBJ2-3|TRBV18
CASSPGQGAADTQYF
>14|TRBJ1-2|TRBV11-1
CASSLLGSGYGYTF
>14|TRBJ2-1|TRBV7-9
CASSLAAGGHEQFF
>14|TRBJ2-3|TRBV7-8
CASRSSGGGDTQYF
>13|TRBJ1-1|TRBV20-1
CSAPATTGTEAFF
>12|TRBJ2-5|TRBV3-1
CASSFTGETQYF
>15|TRBJ2-3|TRBV6-1
CASSDRVGFADTQYF
>11|TRBJ2-1|TRBV2
CASSPQNEQFF
>15|TRBJ2-1|TRBV6-1
CASSGTSAGVYEQFF
>15|TRBJ1-1|TRBV5-1
CASGPIDRGHTEAFF
>15|TRBJ1-4|TRBV5-1
CASSLGRGINEKLFF
>12|TRBJ2-3|TRBV10-3
CAIAGTPDTQYF
>15|TRBJ2-1|TRBV7-6
CASSFSSSGANEQFF
>15|TRBJ2-5|TRBV14
CASSQPTGGRETQYF
>15|TRBJ1-5|TRBV3-1
CASSQAWGGGQPQHF
>17|TRBJ2-7|TRBV3-1
CASSQDRSGDLWYEQYF
>15|TRBJ2-5|TRBV5-1
CASSLSGRYQETQYF
>13|TRBJ1-1|TRBV7-9
CASSHPGGTEAFF
>13|TRBJ2-1|TRBV12-3/TRBV12-4
CASAFTFGNEQFF
>16|TRBJ1-2|TRBV5-1
CASSLRTGASNYGYTF
>14|TRBJ1-1|TRBV12-3/TRBV12-4
CASTLRVEGTEAFF
>17|TRBJ2-7|TRBV9
CASGPRGSLAGGVEQYF
>16|TRBJ2-2|TRBV19
CASSIAPGTAAGELFF
>14|TRBJ2-1|TRBV28
CASGDSDSYNEQFF
>15|TRBJ1-2|TRBV3-1
CASSQGVAPWYGYTF
>19|TRBJ2-7|TRBV28
CASSPPESGGRVFPYEQYF
>15|TRBJ2-3|TRBV7-8
CASSKRGTNTDTQYF
>13|TRBJ1-2|TRBV20-1
CSAKASGSYGYTF
>13|TRBJ2-2|TRBV11-3
CAGGQGDTGELFF
>15|TRBJ2-1|TRBV2
CASIGLAGSINEQFF
>15|TRBJ2-7|TRBV19
CASSKGAELIYEQYF
>16|TRBJ2-1|TRBV5-1
CASSHSGLAGGNEQFF
>17|TRBJ2-2|TRBV29-1
CSVEIQGTSVGTGELFF
>12|TRBJ1-1|TRBV12-3/TRBV12-4
CASRPDRGEAFF
>17|TRBJ2-5|TRBV28
CASSLFTSGSFVETQYF
>12|TRBJ2-5|TRBV28
CASTSPPETQYF
>14|TRBJ2-1|TRBV30
CAWNRPPGENEQFF
>19|TRBJ1-6|TRBV6-5
CASSYSWGRGGSYNSPLHF
>14|TRBJ1-5|TRBV28
CASSFTREGQPQHF
>14|TRBJ1-2|TRBV4-2
CASSPTTSNYGYTF
>13|TRBJ2-5|TRBV2
CASQLAGKETQYF